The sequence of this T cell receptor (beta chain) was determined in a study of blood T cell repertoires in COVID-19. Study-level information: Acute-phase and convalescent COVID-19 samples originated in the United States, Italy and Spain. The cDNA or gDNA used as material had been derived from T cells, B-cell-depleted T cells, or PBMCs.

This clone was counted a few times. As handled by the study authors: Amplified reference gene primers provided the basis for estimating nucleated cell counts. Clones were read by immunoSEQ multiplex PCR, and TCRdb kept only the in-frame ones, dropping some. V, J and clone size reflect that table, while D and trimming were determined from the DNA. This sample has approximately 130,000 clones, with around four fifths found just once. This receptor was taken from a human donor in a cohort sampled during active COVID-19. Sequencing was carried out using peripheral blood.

The CDR3 region is CASIAQGGQPQHF. The CDR3, as DNA: TGTGCCAGCATAGCTCAGGGGGGTCAGCCCCAGCATTTT. The gene calls are TRBV6-5 and TRBJ1-5, with 7 bases aligning to TRBD1. Germline-derived CDR1 and CDR2 are MNHEY and SVGAGI. The CDR3 contains 13 residues. J lost 6 bases, V lost 7 bases, and 6 bases had no gene match.